The 23 T cell receptor beta chains below come from one sample, sequenced in a study of CD8+ T cells in alopecia areata. As the sequencing template, cDNA was produced by extracting RNA and reverse transcribing it. Measured with immunoSEQ multiplex PCR; TCRdb has only the in-frame clones, and not every one. The table has 110,000 to 150,000 clones, more than 55% seen once. Sequenced input: CD8+ T cells sorted from blood. These receptors were collected from a human donor in good health.

The CDR3 is CASKGGELFF. CDR3 coding DNA: TGTGCCAGCAAGGGCGGGGAGCTGTTTTTT. The rearrangement uses TRBV2 and TRBJ2-2, with D uncertain. The germline V gene encodes CDR1 SNHLY and CDR2 FYNNEI. V was trimmed by 7 bases and J by 7 bases, leaving 4 bases between them. CDR3 length: 10 residues.

This chain links TRBV30 with TRBJ2-7; weak D call: TRBD1 (6 bases). Germline V gene sequence: CDR1 GTSNPN, CDR2 SVGIG (reference sequence). Trimming cost V 1 base and J 0 bases, with 10 bases left between them. CDR3 size: 14 residues. The CDR3 spells CAWSGQATSYEQYF. In DNA, the CDR3 is TGTGCCTGGAGTGGACAGGCCACCTCCTACGAGCAGTACTTC.

The chain couples TRBV4-1 to TRBJ1-5, with no clear D. V was clipped by 3 bases and J by 3 bases, with 6 bases between them. In germline, CDR1 is MGHRA, CDR2 YSYEKL. This CDR3 is built from 13 residues. The CDR3 reads CASSQGFNQPQHF. The CDR3 DNA follows: TGCGCCAGCAGCCAGGGGTTCAATCAGCCCCAGCATTTT.

V usage is TRBV29-1 and J usage is TRBJ2-7; TRBD2 aligns across 10 bases. The J segment lost 4 bases and the V segment lost 0 bases, leaving 6 bases of the junction unmatched. This CDR3 has 15 residues. CDR1 SQVTM and CDR2 ANQGSEA come from the germline V gene. CDR3 amino acids: CSVEDLAGAQYEQYF. The CDR3 nucleotides read TGCAGCGTTGAAGACCTAGCGGGGGCCCAATACGAGCAGTACTTC.

This clone was recorded at least ten times. This rearrangement joins TRBV5-5 to TRBJ1-1; 8 bases line up with TRBD1. J was trimmed by 8 bases and V by 2 bases; bases with no gene match: 8. Germline V gene data show CDR1 as SGHKS and CDR2 as YYEKEE (reference sequence). CDR3 size: 14 residues. CDR3 nucleotides: TGTGCCAGCAGCTTATACGTCGGACAGGGCGAAGCTTTCTTT. It codes for CASSLYVGQGEAFF.

The chain uses TRBV28 and TRBJ2-1, with 7 positions matching TRBD2. The CDR3 is made up of 14 amino acids. Germline CDR1 and CDR2: MDHEN and SYDVKM. Trimming at V came to 3 bases and at J to 9 bases, leaving 8 bases not matched to a gene. The CDR3 DNA follows: TGTGCCAGCAGTTTGGGAGGGAGGGTCGGTGAGCAGTTCTTC. Amino acids: CASSLGGRVGEQFF.

The chain's CDR3 is CASSSPGREGTEAFF. CDR3 nucleotide sequence: TGTGCCAGCAGCTCCCCGGGACGGGAGGGAACTGAAGCTTTCTTT. The chain has TRBV7-9 and TRBJ1-1, with D maybe TRBD1 (5 bases). This CDR3 is built from 15 residues. V was trimmed by 4 bases and J by 5 bases, leaving 17 bases between them. The V gene's germline CDR1 is SEHNR and CDR2 FQNEAQ (reference sequence).

The chain has TRBV25-1 and TRBJ2-7, with a possible D match to TRBD2 (6 bases). From germline, CDR1 is MGHDK and CDR2 SYGVNS. The CDR3 totals 13 residues. CDR3 residues: CHSGRESSYEQYF. The CDR3, as DNA: TGTCACTCGGGACGGGAGAGCTCCTACGAGCAGTACTTC.

V usage is TRBV11-2 and J usage is TRBJ2-1, with unresolved D. CDR3 size: 13 residues. The germline V gene has CDR1 SGHAT and CDR2 FQNNGV. V dropped 2 bases and J dropped 4 bases, with 6 bases sitting between them. The CDR3 nucleotides read TGTGCCAGCAGCTTACACCGGTACAATGAGCAGTTCTTC. Protein product: CASSLHRYNEQFF.

This sequence joins TRBV11-2 and TRBJ2-1, with a tentative D call TRBD2 (6 bases). The CDR3 extends over 14 amino acids. Between the trimmed V and J ends, which lost 0 bases and 10 bases, there was a span of 13 bases. Per germline, CDR1 SGHAT and CDR2 FQNNGV. The CDR3 DNA follows: TGTGCCAGCAGCTTAGAATTTGGCGGAGGGGAGCAGTTCTTC. Protein: CASSLEFGGGEQFF.

This clone came up a few times. This rearrangement joins TRBV11-2 to TRBJ1-4; D is unclear. The CDR3 consists of 14 residues. Trimming shortened V by 3 bases and J by 8 bases, and 13 bases separated the two germline ends. Germline CDR1 and CDR2: SGHAT and FQNNGV. The CDR3 is CASSLVLGGEKLFF. The CDR3 nucleotides are TGTGCCAGCAGCTTGGTTCTGGGCGGCGAAAAACTGTTTTTT.

The chain couples TRBV29-1 to TRBJ2-7, with TRBD2 matching over 9 bases. Germline V gene sequence: CDR1 SQVTM, CDR2 ANQGSEA. The J segment lost 3 bases and the V segment lost 6 bases, leaving 0 bases of the junction unmatched. This CDR3 spans 11 amino acids. The CDR3 bases are TGCAGCGTGACTAGCGGCTACGAGCAGTACTTC. It specifies CSVTSGYEQYF.

The CDR3 is CSVSDRDYNEQFF. The DNA for the CDR3 is TGCAGCGTTTCGGACAGGGACTACAATGAGCAGTTCTTC. The V call is TRBV29-1, the J call TRBJ2-1, with 8 bases fitting TRBD1. CDR3 length equals 13 residues. Per germline, CDR1 SQVTM and CDR2 ANQGSEA. Trimming at V came to 5 bases and at J to 3 bases, leaving 3 bases not matched to a gene.

The sample holds a few counts of this clone. CDR3 in amino acids: CASSFIPGISPYNEQFF. The CDR3 DNA is TGTGCCAGCAGTTTCATCCCGGGGATCAGTCCCTACAATGAGCAGTTCTTC. The rearrangement uses TRBV28 and TRBJ2-1; weak D call: TRBD2 (5 bases). Between the trimmed V and J ends, which lost 3 bases and 2 bases, there was a span of 17 bases. The CDR3 contains 17 residues. Germline CDR1 is MDHEN and CDR2 is SYDVKM. Drawing the rest from reference TRBV28 and TRBJ2-1, the complete variable domain is DVKVTQSSRYLVKRTGEKVFLECVQDMDHENMFWYRQDPGLGLRLIYFSYDVKMKEKGDIPEGYSVSREKKERFSLILESASTNQTSMYLCASSFIPGISPYNEQFFGPGTRLTVL.

CDR3 loop: CSGGTSRGEQYF. The DNA for the CDR3 is TGCAGCGGGGGGACTAGCCGAGGCGAGCAGTACTTC. This chain joins TRBV29-1 and TRBJ2-7; TRBD2 matches at 9 bases. The ends lost 7 bases at V and 6 bases at J; junction bases unmatched: 7. In germline, CDR1 is SQVTM, CDR2 ANQGSEA. The CDR3 runs 12 residues.

The genes are TRBV9 and TRBJ2-7, with TRBD1 matching over 7 bases. This CDR3 is 16 amino acids long. V lost 0 bases and J lost 5; bases outside the gene matches: 11. Germline V gene lookup returns CDR1 SGDLS and CDR2 YYNGEE. CDR3 DNA sequence: TGTGCCAGCAGCGTAGAGGGGGCATATCCCACCGACGAGCAGTACTTC. It yields the protein CASSVEGAYPTDEQYF.

V gene TRBV6-5 combines with J gene TRBJ2-6, with TRBD1 as a possible D gene (6 bases). The germline V gene has CDR1 MNHEY and CDR2 SVGAGI. The CDR3 is 14 residues long. Trimming took 10 bases from V and 2 from J, leaving 12 bases between them. In DNA form, the CDR3 reads TGTGCCACCGCGTCAGGGGCTGGGGCCAACGTCCTGACTTTC. Protein product: CATASGAGANVLTF.

Only a few counts were recorded for this clone. The genes are TRBV6-5 and TRBJ2-3, with 7 positions matching TRBD1. This CDR3 has 16 residues. Trimming at V came to 0 bases and at J to 4 bases, leaving 7 bases not matched to a gene. Germline values: CDR1 MNHEY, CDR2 SVGAGI. CDR3 in amino acids: CASSYSTTGLADTQYF. For the CDR3, the DNA is TGTGCCAGCAGTTACTCGACGACAGGGTTGGCAGATACGCAGTATTTT.

This clone was detected only a few times. The V and J genes are TRBV19 and TRBJ2-1, with 9 bases that match TRBD1. CDR3 length equals 15 residues. Germline-derived CDR1 and CDR2 are LNHDA and SQIVND (reference sequence). J lost 4 bases, V lost 3 bases, and 4 bases had no gene match. The CDR3 DNA sequence: TGTGCCAGTAGTATTCCGGGACAGGGATACAATGAGCAGTTCTTC. Translation gives CASSIPGQGYNEQFF.

In its sample, this clone is medium-sized (0.01 to 0.1%). The gene calls are TRBV7-6 and TRBJ2-2; D unresolved. Trimming left V 4 bases short and J 2 bases short, with 8 bases between. The CDR3 sequence is 14 residues long. Germline CDR1 and CDR2: SGHVS and FNYEAQ. CDR3: CASSSRGNTGELFF. The CDR3, as DNA: TGTGCCAGCAGCTCCCGTGGAAACACCGGGGAGCTGTTTTTT.

The J gene is TRBJ2-7, the V gene TRBV6-5, with 11 bases lining up with TRBD1. Germline values: CDR1 MNHEY, CDR2 SVGAGI. The CDR3 runs to 15 residues. Trimming at V came to 5 bases and at J to 3 bases, leaving 6 bases not matched to a gene. CDR3 loop: CASSPGQGAFYEQYF. CDR3 in DNA: TGTGCCAGCAGTCCCGGACAGGGGGCTTTCTACGAGCAGTACTTC.

This clone was counted between two and nine times. V gene TRBV7-6 combines with J gene TRBJ2-1; 7 positions match TRBD1. The CDR3 runs 13 residues. V shed 8 bases and J 5 bases; nucleotides not matched to a gene: 6. CDR1 is SGHVS, CDR2 FNYEAQ, per germline. CDR3 in amino acids: CASARGSHNEQFF. The CDR3 DNA reads TGTGCCAGCGCCAGGGGGAGTCACAATGAGCAGTTCTTC.

The CDR3 DNA reads TGTGCCAGCAGCTTGAGCGGGAGCGGGGAGCTGTTTTTT. It is translated as CASSLSGSGELFF. The chain carries TRBV5-6 and TRBJ2-2, with TRBD2 matching 8 bases. V was clipped by 1 base and J by 7 bases; unmatched bases: 0. There are 13 residues in the CDR3. Germline values: CDR1 SGHDT, CDR2 YYEEEE. Variable domain in full (rest from reference TRBV5-6 and TRBJ2-2): DAGVTQSPTHLIKTRGQQVTLRCSPKSGHDTVSWYQQALGQGPQFIFQYYEEEERQRGNFPDRFSGHQFPNYSSELNVNALLLGDSALYLCASSLSGSGELFFGEGSRLTVL.